This T cell receptor beta chain was recorded in a study of blood T cell repertoires in COVID-19. As for the study in general: The samples span acute and convalescent COVID-19 from the United States, Italy and Spain. T cells, B-cell-depleted T cells, or PBMCs provided the cDNA or gDNA that served as material.

As originally analysed: Amplification with reference gene primers provided the estimates of nucleated cell counts. Clones were sequenced by immunoSEQ multiplex PCR, and TCRdb holds only the in-frame ones, with some missing. That table furnishes V, J and clone size, whereas the DNA furnished D and trimming. The table has fewer than 200,000 clones, about four fifths seen once. This CDR3 has 13 amino acids. Germline-derived CDR1 and CDR2 are SGDLS and YYNGEE. Unmatched junction bases numbered 3, after V lost 0 bases and J lost 9 bases. The chain is built from TRBV9 and TRBJ1-1; 9 bases are shared with TRBD1. Sequences were obtained from peripheral blood. The source is a human donor in a cohort sampled during active COVID-19. The CDR3 loop reads CASSVGDREKAFF. The CDR3 bases are TGTGCCAGCAGCGTAGGGGACAGGGAGAAAGCTTTCTTT. Full variable domain (outside the CDR3, taken from reference TRBV9 and TRBJ1-1): DSGVTQTPKHLITATGQRVTLRCSPRSGDLSVYWYQQSLDQGLQFLIQYYNGEERAKGNILERFSAQQFPDLHSELNLSSLELGDSALYFCASSVGDREKAFFGQGTRLTVV.